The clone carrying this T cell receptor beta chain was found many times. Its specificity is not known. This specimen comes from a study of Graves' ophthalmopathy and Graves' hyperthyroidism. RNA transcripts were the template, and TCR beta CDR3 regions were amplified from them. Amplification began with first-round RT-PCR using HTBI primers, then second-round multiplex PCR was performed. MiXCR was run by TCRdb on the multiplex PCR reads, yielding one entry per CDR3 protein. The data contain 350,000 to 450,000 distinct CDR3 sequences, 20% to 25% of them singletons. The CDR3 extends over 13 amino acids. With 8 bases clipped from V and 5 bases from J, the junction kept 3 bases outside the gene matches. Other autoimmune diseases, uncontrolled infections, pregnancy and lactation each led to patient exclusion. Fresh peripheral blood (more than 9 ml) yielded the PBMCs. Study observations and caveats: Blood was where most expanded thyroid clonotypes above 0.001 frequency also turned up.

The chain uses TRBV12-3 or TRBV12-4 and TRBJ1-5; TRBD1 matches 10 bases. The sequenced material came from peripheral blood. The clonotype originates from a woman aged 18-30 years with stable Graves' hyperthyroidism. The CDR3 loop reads CASRQGADQPQHF. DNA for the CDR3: TGTGCCAGCCGACAGGGGGCAGATCAGCCCCAGCATTTT.